What follows describes a single TCR beta chain. Time point indicated: baseline, week 1 (first vaccination visit). Treatment specified: pre-vaccination baseline after standard-of-care therapy. Unmatched junction bases numbered 8, after V lost 6 bases and J lost 4 bases. The CDR3 totals 14 residues. Germline CDR1 MNHEY, CDR2 SMNVEV (reference sequence). This sample was included in a study of a mutant IDH1 vaccine in newly diagnosed glioma. The table came from immunoSEQ multiplex PCR; TCRdb's copy has only in-frame clones and leaves some out. Here the sample spans over 80,000 clones, over 85% being singletons.

The chain employs TRBV27 and TRBJ2-7; 8 nucleotides agree with TRBD2. This sample comprised PBMCs, obtained from a glioma patient treated with radiotherapy, temozolomide or both. The receptor was derived from a woman in her forties or fifties with glioma. CDR3 residues: CASSPGTRTYEQYF. The CDR3 DNA follows: TGTGCCAGCAGCCCAGGGACTAGAACTTACGAGCAGTACTTC.